The 14 T cell receptor beta chains presented below share a single source sample, sequenced in a study of glioma-infiltrating T cells. Amplification of TCR alpha and beta CDR3 regions from RNA used iRepertoire nested multiplex PCR. One entry per CDR3 protein results from TCRdb running MiXCR on the multiplex PCR reads. Among under 130,000 distinct CDR3 sequences listed, 29% were seen once. The sample taken for sequencing was glioma tissue, nonneoplastic brain tissue, or PBMCs (not recorded which). These receptor sequences come from a human donor with low-grade glioma or glioblastoma, undergoing nonglioma brain surgery, or in good health (not recorded which).

A note on this clonotype: This may be a read error, as it is one base from a much larger clone. The CDR3, as DNA: TGTGCCAGCAGTGGGGGACAAGGCCCTCGCAATGAGCAGTACTTC. Encoded protein: CASSGGQGPRNEQYF. V is TRBV2 and J is TRBJ2-7, with D possibly TRBD1 on 6 matching bases. The V end was cut by 4 bases, the J end by 7 bases, with 20 bases between. From germline, CDR1 is SNHLY and CDR2 FYNNEI. This CDR3 is 15 amino acids long.

This clonotype was detected only a few times. This rearrangement joins TRBV4-3 to TRBJ2-5, with TRBD2 matching over 7 bases. The ends lost 0 bases at V and 5 bases at J; junction bases unmatched: 6. This CDR3 has 15 residues. Germline V gene lookup returns CDR1 LGHNA and CDR2 YSLEER. CDR3 coding DNA: TGCGCCAGCAGCCAAGATATGGGAGGGTGGGAGACCCAGTACTTC. It codes for CASSQDMGGWETQYF.

Concerning this clonotype: This clone may be a read error of a much larger clone one base away. The V call is TRBV12-5, the J call TRBJ2-2; D is perhaps TRBD1 (6 bases). Trimming shortened V by 8 bases and J by 6 bases, and 16 bases separated the two germline ends. The CDR3 runs 14 residues. Germline V gives CDR1 LGHNT, CDR2 FRNRAP. The CDR3 sequence: CASRGHGHPGELFF. CDR3 DNA sequence: TGTGCTAGTCGGGGACATGGGCATCCCGGGGAGCTGTTTTTT. Variable domain in full (rest from reference TRBV12-5 and TRBJ2-2): DARVTQTPRHKVTEMGQEVTMRCQPILGHNTVFWYRQTMMQGLELLAYFRNRAPLDDSGMPKDRFSAEMPDATLATLKIQPSEPRDSAVYFCASRGHGHPGELFFGEGSRLTVL.

This clonotype has only a few counts. This chain uses TRBV19 with TRBJ1-1; D is undetermined. The ends were cut back, 3 bases at V and 4 bases at J, with 15 bases in the middle. From germline, CDR1 is LNHDA and CDR2 SQIVND (reference sequence). The CDR3 loop spans 15 amino acids. CDR3 nucleotide sequence: TGTGCCAGTAGTATTGGGAGGAGGCCCAGCACTGAAGCTTTCTTT. It codes for CASSIGRRPSTEAFF.

The chain employs TRBV4-2 and TRBJ1-6; D is perhaps TRBD1 (5 bases). With 1 base removed from V and 8 bases from J, the gap between germline ends came to 24 bases. CDR1 and CDR2 (germline): LGHNA, YNFKEQ. There are 19 residues in the CDR3. The CDR3 DNA reads as TGTGCCAGCAGCCAAGGTGGGGGGGGATCCCTGGTTCCTTATTCACCCCTCCACTTT. Its protein product is CASSQGGGGSLVPYSPLHF.

This clonotype was seen many times. The chain couples TRBV27 to TRBJ2-7; 10 bases map to TRBD2. Germline loops: CDR1 MNHEY, CDR2 SMNVEV (reference sequence). V was pared by 5 bases and J by 4 bases, with 8 bases of the junction left unmatched. CDR3 size: 15 residues. CDR3 in amino acids: CASSRGRTSGYEQYF. CDR3 nucleotides: TGTGCCAGCAGTCGAGGCCGGACTAGCGGTTACGAGCAGTACTTC.

This clonotype showed up many times. This chain joins TRBV19 and TRBJ2-1, with 11 bases aligning to TRBD2. Germline CDR1 and CDR2: LNHDA and SQIVND (reference sequence). J lost 0 bases, V lost 7 bases, and 11 bases had no gene match. The CDR3 loop spans 18 amino acids. The CDR3 coding sequence is TGTGCCAGTACCCTAGCGCTAGCGGGGGGTAGCTCCTACAATGAGCAGTTCTTC. This codes for CASTLALAGGSSYNEQFF. The whole variable domain, filled in from reference TRBV19 and TRBJ2-1, reads DGGITQSPKYLFRKEGQNVTLSCEQNLNHDAMYWYRQDPGQGLRLIYYSQIVNDFQKGDIAEGYSVSREKKESFPLTVTSAQKNPTAFYLCASTLALAGGSSYNEQFFGPGTRLTVL.

This clonotype was observed at least ten times. The chain couples TRBV6-6 to TRBJ2-5, with 10 positions matching TRBD2. Germline loops: CDR1 MNHNY, CDR2 SVGAGI (reference sequence). The CDR3 covers 16 residues. With V trimmed by 0 bases and J by 1 base, 2 bases remained unmatched. The CDR3 DNA follows: TGTGCCAGCAGTTACTCGGCTAGCGGGGGCCAAGAGACCCAGTACTTC. Amino acids: CASSYSASGGQETQYF.

This clonotype came up many times. The chain combines TRBV27 with TRBJ2-7; possible D gene TRBD1, 6 bases. The V end was cut by 6 bases, the J end by 2 bases, with 17 bases between. The V gene's germline CDR1 is MNHEY and CDR2 SMNVEV (reference sequence). This CDR3 is built from 15 residues. Written as DNA, the CDR3 is TGTGCCAGCAGCCGAGGGGGTTTCAAGGCCTACGAGCAGTACTTC. This sequence encodes CASSRGGFKAYEQYF.

For this clonotype: The junction differs from germline at one of its ends, possibly a read error. The chain employs TRBV20-1 and TRBJ1-2; possible D gene TRBD1, 5 bases. The CDR3 sequence is 14 residues long. Germline V CDR1 and CDR2: DFQATT, SNEGSKA (reference sequence). CDR3 loop: CSAPGQLGDYGYAF. The CDR3, as DNA: TGCAGTGCTCCGGGCCAACTGGGGGACTATGGCTACGCCTTC.

Many counts were recorded for this clonotype. This chain uses TRBV4-3 with TRBJ2-3; D remains unclear. V gave up 8 bases and J gave up 4 bases, with 10 bases separating them. The CDR3 contains 12 residues. CDR1 is LGHNA and CDR2 is YSLEER in the germline V gene. The CDR3 nucleotides read TGCGCCAGCGGAAAGTACCCAGATACGCAGTATTTT. This translates into CASGKYPDTQYF.

The table lists this clonotype with a few counts. V and J are TRBV7-2 and TRBJ2-5; the match to TRBD2 covers 7 bases. The CDR3 contains 14 residues. Germline loops: CDR1 SGHTA, CDR2 FQGNSA. The J segment lost 2 bases and the V segment lost 5 bases, leaving 5 bases of the junction unmatched. In DNA, the CDR3 is TGTGCCAGCAGCGCCTACGGGGGGCAAGAGACCCAGTACTTC. Translating it yields CASSAYGGQETQYF.

This clonotype was seen many times. This chain connects TRBV2 to TRBJ1-2; TRBD1 matches at 9 bases. This CDR3 is built from 15 residues. The junction had 9 bases not matched to a gene; V was cut back by 6 bases and J by 4 bases. In germline, CDR1 is SNHLY, CDR2 FYNNEI. The CDR3 is CASRGTGGAGYGYTF. CDR3 nucleotide sequence: TGTGCCAGCAGAGGCACAGGGGGCGCCGGCTATGGCTACACCTTC.

This clonotype was seen ten or more times. The CDR3 DNA is TGCGCCAGCAGCCGATATGCGGCCCGATTGGGTAGCACAGATACGCAGTATTTT. Translating it yields CASSRYAARLGSTDTQYF. The chain employs TRBV4-3 and TRBJ2-3; D is unresolved. Germline-derived CDR1 and CDR2 are LGHNA and YSLEER. CDR3 length: 18 amino acids. V lost 4 bases and J lost 0, with 20 bases in between.